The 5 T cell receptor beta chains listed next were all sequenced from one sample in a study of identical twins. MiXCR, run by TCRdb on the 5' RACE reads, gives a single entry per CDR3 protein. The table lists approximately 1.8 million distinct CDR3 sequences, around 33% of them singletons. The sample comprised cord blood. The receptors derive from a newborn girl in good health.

CDR3 in amino acids: CASSPGGTGGTNEKLFF. CDR3 nucleotides: TGCGCCAGCAGCCCAGGGGGGACAGGGGGTACTAATGAAAAACTGTTTTTT. V is TRBV4-1 and J is TRBJ1-4; 11 bases agree with TRBD1. With V trimmed by 4 bases and J by 2 bases, 6 bases remained unmatched. Germline loops: CDR1 MGHRA, CDR2 YSYEKL. The CDR3 extends over 17 amino acids.

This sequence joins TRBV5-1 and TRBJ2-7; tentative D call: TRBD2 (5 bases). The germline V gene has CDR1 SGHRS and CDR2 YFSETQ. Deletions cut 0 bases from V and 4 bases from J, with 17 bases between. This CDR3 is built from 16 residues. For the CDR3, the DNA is TGCGCCAGCAGCTTGGCCTGGGGAGAGATGGTGTACGAGCAGTACTTC. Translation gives CASSLAWGEMVYEQYF. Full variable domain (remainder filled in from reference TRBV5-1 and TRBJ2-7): KAGVTQTPRYLIKTRGQQVTLSCSPISGHRSVSWYQQTPGQGLQFLFEYFSETQRNKGNFPGRFSGRQFSNSRSEMNVSTLELGDSALYLCASSLAWGEMVYEQYFGPGTRLTVT.

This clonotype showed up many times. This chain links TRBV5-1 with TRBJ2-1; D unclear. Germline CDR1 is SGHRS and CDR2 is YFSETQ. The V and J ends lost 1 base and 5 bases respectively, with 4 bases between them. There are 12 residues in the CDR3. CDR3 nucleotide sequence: TGCGCCAGCAGCTTGTGGGACAATGAGCAGTTCTTC. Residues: CASSLWDNEQFF.

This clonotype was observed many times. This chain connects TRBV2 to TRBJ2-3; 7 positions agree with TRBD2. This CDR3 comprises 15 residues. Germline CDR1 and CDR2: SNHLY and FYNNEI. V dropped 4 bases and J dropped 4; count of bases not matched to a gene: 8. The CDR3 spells CASSATSARPDTQYF. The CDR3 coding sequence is TGTGCCAGCAGTGCCACTAGCGCCCGTCCAGATACGCAGTATTTT.

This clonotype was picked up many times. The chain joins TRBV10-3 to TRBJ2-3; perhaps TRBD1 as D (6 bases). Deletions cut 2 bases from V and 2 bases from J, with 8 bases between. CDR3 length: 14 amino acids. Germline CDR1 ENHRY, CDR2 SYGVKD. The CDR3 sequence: CAISEGDNTDTQYF. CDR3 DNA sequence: TGTGCCATCAGTGAGGGGGACAACACAGATACGCAGTATTTT.